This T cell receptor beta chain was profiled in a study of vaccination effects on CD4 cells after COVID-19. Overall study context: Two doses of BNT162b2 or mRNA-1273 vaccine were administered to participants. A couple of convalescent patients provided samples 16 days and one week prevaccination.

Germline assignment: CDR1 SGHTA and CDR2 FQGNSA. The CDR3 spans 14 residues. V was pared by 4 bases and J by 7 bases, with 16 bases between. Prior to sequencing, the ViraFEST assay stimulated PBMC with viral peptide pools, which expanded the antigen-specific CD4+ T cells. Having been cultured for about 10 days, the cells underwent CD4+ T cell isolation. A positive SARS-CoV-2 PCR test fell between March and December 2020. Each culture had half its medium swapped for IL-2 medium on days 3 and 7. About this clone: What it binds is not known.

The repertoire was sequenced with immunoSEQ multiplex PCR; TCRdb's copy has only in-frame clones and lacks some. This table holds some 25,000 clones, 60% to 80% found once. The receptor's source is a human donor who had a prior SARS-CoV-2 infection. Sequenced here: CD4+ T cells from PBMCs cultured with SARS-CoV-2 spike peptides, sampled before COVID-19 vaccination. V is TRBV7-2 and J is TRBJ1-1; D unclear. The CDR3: CASSSVGRPIEAFF. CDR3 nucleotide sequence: TGTGCCAGCAGCTCAGTTGGGAGACCTATTGAAGCTTTCTTT.